Listed below are T cell receptor beta chains from one sample, sequenced in a study of blood T cell repertoires in COVID-19. This table comes from immunoSEQ multiplex PCR, and its TCRdb copy is limited to in-frame clones, with some not included. The data show some 180,000 clones, about 80% seen once. The material sequenced was PBMCs or T cells enriched from blood (not recorded which). All receptors derive from a woman aged 70-85 years in a cohort exposed to, infected with or recovered from COVID-19 (not recorded which). The CDR3 runs from the conserved cysteine through the conserved F or W. A D gene is named only where the DNA matches it firmly. Not every row has a clone size; where given, it reads once, few, many or a size class.

CDR3 protein,CDR3 DNA,J gene,V gene,CDR3 length,D gene,clone size
CASSRGGTGELFF,TGTGCCAGCAGTCGAGGGGGAACCGGGGAGCTGTTTTTT,TRBJ2-2,TRBV12-3/TRBV12-4,13,.,.
CASSQDRARGGEKLFF,TGTGCCAGCAGCCAAGATCGGGCCAGGGGTGGCGAAAAACTGTTTTTT,TRBJ1-4,TRBV4-2,16,.,once
CASSLVAGDYNEQFF,TGCGCCAGCAGCTTGGTAGCGGGAGACTACAATGAGCAGTTCTTC,TRBJ2-1,TRBV5-1,15,TRBD2,once
CASSYSKQVSDNSPLHF,TGCGCCAGCAGCTACAGCAAACAGGTGTCTGACAATTCACCCCTCCACTTT,TRBJ1-6,TRBV4-3,17,.,.
CASSQGAYHNEQFF,TGTGCCAGCAGCCAAGGCGCCTACCACAATGAGCAGTTCTTC,TRBJ2-1,TRBV14,14,.,.
CASSEGRGDYGYTF,TGTGCCAGCAGCGAGGGCCGGGGGGACTATGGCTACACCTTC,TRBJ1-2,TRBV9,14,.,.
CASGLVPGNTEAFF,TGTGCTAGTGGTTTGGTCCCGGGGAACACTGAAGCTTTCTTT,TRBJ1-1,TRBV12-5,14,.,once
CASSPGQFGYGYTF,TGTGCCAGCTCACCTGGACAGTTCGGCTATGGCTACACCTTC,TRBJ1-2,TRBV18,14,.,.
CASSVGGFTYEQYF,TGTGCCAGCAGCGTCGGCGGATTCACCTACGAGCAGTACTTC,TRBJ2-7,TRBV9,14,.,.
CASSLGPIREQFF,TGTGCCAGCAGTCTGGGGCCGATACGCGAGCAGTTCTTC,TRBJ2-1,TRBV14,13,.,.
CASSFPGRGQYF,TGTGCCAGCAGCTTCCCGGGCAGGGGGCAGTACTTC,TRBJ2-7,TRBV11-1,12,.,.
CASSPLIAGGPLGEQYF,TGTGCCAGCAGTCCCCTAATAGCGGGAGGGCCTTTGGGCGAGCAGTACTTC,TRBJ2-7,TRBV28,17,TRBD2,.
CASSLLGAGMAGEQYF,TGTGCCAGCAGCTTGTTAGGCGCAGGTATGGCGGGCGAGCAGTACTTC,TRBJ2-7,TRBV5-6,16,.,.
CASSLGAGAAPLHF,TGTGCCAGCAGCTTAGGGGCAGGGGCTGCTCCCCTCCACTTT,TRBJ1-6,TRBV7-9,14,.,.
CASSEQGNTGELFF,TGTGCCAGCAGTGAACAGGGCAACACCGGGGAGCTGTTTTTT,TRBJ2-2,TRBV2,14,.,.
CASSLGSRGAEAFF,TGCGCCAGCAGCTTGGGGTCTCGGGGGGCGGAGGCTTTCTTT,TRBJ1-1,TRBV5-1,14,.,.
CASSRSAGTSGYNEQFF,TGTGCCAGCAGTCGATCAGCCGGGACTAGCGGATACAATGAGCAGTTCTTC,TRBJ2-1,TRBV6-6,17,TRBD2,once
CAWSSGTNQPQHF,TGTGCCTGGTCATCAGGGACTAATCAGCCCCAGCATTTT,TRBJ1-5,TRBV30,13,.,.
CATQGYSNQPQHF,TGTGCCACCCAGGGCTATAGCAATCAGCCCCAGCATTTT,TRBJ1-5,TRBV24-1,13,.,few
CASSSWQGNEQFF,TGTGCCAGCAGCTCTTGGCAGGGGAATGAGCAGTTCTTC,TRBJ2-1,TRBV11-3,13,.,.
CASSRGRHYGYTF,TGCGCCAGCAGCAGGGGTCGGCACTATGGCTACACCTTC,TRBJ1-2,TRBV5-1,13,.,.
CASTRVGPTYEQYF,TGTGCCAGCACCAGGGTAGGACCCACCTACGAGCAGTACTTC,TRBJ2-7,TRBV6-5,14,.,.
CASSSGRAMNTEAFF,TGCGCCAGCAGCAGCGGACGGGCTATGAACACTGAAGCTTTCTTT,TRBJ1-1,TRBV5-1,15,.,.
CAWTRTSGSYEQYF,TGTGCCTGGACGAGGACTAGCGGGAGCTACGAGCAGTACTTC,TRBJ2-7,TRBV30,14,TRBD2,once
CASSTLTNEQFF,TGTGCCAGTAGTACACTCACTAATGAGCAGTTCTTC,TRBJ2-1,TRBV19,12,.,.
CASRWAGGVRVF,TGCGCCAGCAGGTGGGCCGGGGGAGTCCGGGTCTTC,TRBJ2-1,TRBV5-1,12,.,.
CASSSRGPLHF,TGTGCCAGCAGTTCCAGGGGACCCCTCCACTTT,TRBJ1-6,TRBV12-3/TRBV12-4,11,.,.
CASSSFIGENYGYTF,TGTGCCAGCAGCTCCTTCATCGGGGAAAACTATGGCTACACCTTC,TRBJ1-2,TRBV7-2,15,.,.
CSASVAGSTGTQYF,TGCAGTGCTAGTGTAGCGGGTTCTACCGGTACGCAGTATTTT,TRBJ2-3,TRBV20-1,14,TRBD2,.
CASSLVITDTQYF,TGTGCCAGCAGCTTAGTCATTACAGATACGCAGTATTTT,TRBJ2-3,TRBV7-2,13,.,.
CASSNQGSAGELFF,TGTGCCAGCAGCAACCAGGGTTCCGCCGGGGAGCTGTTTTTT,TRBJ2-2,TRBV5-4,14,.,.
CASSGQANTEAFF,TGCGCCAGCTCAGGACAGGCGAACACTGAAGCTTTCTTT,TRBJ1-1,TRBV10-2,13,TRBD1,once
CASSSDGENTEAFF,TGTGCCAGCTCTTCTGACGGAGAGAACACTGAAGCTTTCTTT,TRBJ1-1,TRBV28,14,.,few
CASSSGTTSYEQYF,TGTGCCAGCAGCTCCGGGACTACGAGCTACGAGCAGTACTTC,TRBJ2-7,TRBV11-2,14,TRBD2,.
CASSLSGQVQGYTF,TGTGCCAGCAGTTTATCGGGACAGGTTCAGGGCTACACCTTC,TRBJ1-2,TRBV27,14,TRBD1,once
CASSRQGVRLTEAFF,TGTGCCAGCAGTCGACAGGGGGTGCGACTTACTGAAGCTTTCTTT,TRBJ1-1,TRBV6-5,15,TRBD1,.
CASSSKQGRGGVETQYF,TGTGCCAGCAGCTCGAAACAGGGACGGGGTGGGGTAGAGACCCAGTACTTC,TRBJ2-5,TRBV5-4,17,.,.
CASSFTGSNEKLFF,TGTGCCAGCAGTTTCACAGGCAGTAATGAAAAACTGTTTTTT,TRBJ1-4,TRBV28,14,.,.
CASTPGAVYGYTF,TGTGCCAGTACCCCAGGGGCGGTCTATGGCTACACCTTC,TRBJ1-2,TRBV19,13,.,.
CASSLNGGFSVKLFF,TGTGCCAGCAGTTTAAACGGGGGGTTCTCGGTAAAACTGTTTTTT,TRBJ1-4,TRBV27,15,.,.
CASSPSISGNTIYF,TGTGCCAGCTCACCTTCTATCTCTGGAAACACCATATATTTT,TRBJ1-3,TRBV18,14,.,few
CASSQDSGRTQYF,TGTGCCAGCAGCCAAGATAGCGGACGTACGCAGTATTTT,TRBJ2-3,TRBV3-1/TRBV3-2,13,.,.
CASTSLAGVSLSYNEQFF,TGTGCCAGCACTTCACTAGCGGGAGTGTCCCTCTCCTACAATGAGCAGTTCTTC,TRBJ2-1,TRBV28,18,TRBD2,few